The 10 T cell receptor beta chains presented below share a single source sample, sequenced in a study of blood T cells in healthy people across ages. Combining a sample-barcoded 5' primer with a J-beta primer mix, a second PCR ran for about 6 to 11 cycles. TCRdb analysed the 5' RACE reads with MiXCR anew, one entry per CDR3 protein. Of approximately 800,000 distinct CDR3 sequences listed, about 48% are singletons. The sample was blood. The receptors come from an elderly man in good health.

This chain connects TRBV3-1 to TRBJ1-1, with D perhaps matching TRBD1 (6 bases). With 2 bases removed from V and 1 base from J, the gap between germline ends came to 8 bases. In germline, CDR1 is LGHDT, CDR2 YNNKEL (reference sequence). The CDR3 runs 14 residues. The CDR3 here is CASSQWGQNTEAFF. In nucleotides, the CDR3 is TGTGCCAGCAGCCAATGGGGACAGAACACTGAAGCTTTCTTT.

The rearrangement uses TRBV7-2 and TRBJ2-7, with a weak D call TRBD2 (6 bases). V lost 5 bases and J lost 1, with 18 bases in between. Germline CDR1 reads SGHTA; CDR2 reads FQGNSA. CDR3 length equals 16 residues. The CDR3 here is CASSRDFLSLSYEQYF. In nucleotides, the CDR3 is TGTGCCAGCAGCCGGGACTTCCTTTCTTTATCCTACGAGCAGTACTTC. The whole variable domain, remainder taken from reference TRBV7-2 and TRBJ2-7, is GAGVSQSPSNKVTEKGKDVELRCDPISGHTALYWYRQSLGQGLEFLIYFQGNSAPDKSGLPSDRFSAERTGGSVSTLTIQRTQQEDSAVYLCASSRDFLSLSYEQYFGPGTRLTVT.

As regards this clonotype: The junction departs from germline at one end; a sequencing error may be responsible. The chain employs TRBV6-1 and TRBJ1-2; no firm D call. The CDR3 has 14 amino acids. The germline CDR1 and CDR2 sequences are MNHNS and SASEGT. CDR3 protein: CTSRTSVGNYGYTF. The CDR3 DNA follows: TGTACCAGCCGCACCTCAGTAGGGAACTATGGCTACACCTTC.

The genes are TRBV12-3 or TRBV12-4 and TRBJ2-1; TRBD2 agrees at 7 bases. The CDR3 is made up of 16 amino acids. V shed 0 bases and J 7 bases; nucleotides not matched to a gene: 9. CDR3 protein: CASSLAGGVGGNEQFF. CDR3 in DNA: TGTGCCAGCAGTTTAGCCGGCGGGGTCGGGGGGAATGAGCAGTTCTTC.

V is TRBV5-1 and J is TRBJ2-1, with D possibly TRBD2 on 5 matching bases. Deletions cut 0 bases from V and 10 bases from J, with 11 bases between. Germline lookup yields CDR1 SGHRS and CDR2 YFSETQ. This CDR3 is built from 13 residues. As DNA, the CDR3 is TGCGCCAGCAGCTTGGTAGGTTCGGGAGAGCAGTTCTTC. Amino acid sequence: CASSLVGSGEQFF.

V gene TRBV28 combines with J gene TRBJ2-7; the D is unclear. The CDR3 has 12 residues. Per germline, CDR1 MDHEN and CDR2 SYDVKM. V lost 3 bases and J lost 9, with 12 bases in between. CDR3 DNA sequence: TGTGCCAGCAGTTTGGGCCTACCGGCGCAGTACTTC. Protein: CASSLGLPAQYF.

The gene calls are TRBV2 and TRBJ2-3; tentatively, D is TRBD2 (6 bases). Per germline, CDR1 SNHLY and CDR2 FYNNEI. The ends were cut back, 3 bases at V and 0 bases at J, with 13 bases in the middle. CDR3 length: 16 amino acids. CDR3 in DNA: TGTGCCAGCAGTGATTTTGGCGGGACTAGCACAGATACGCAGTATTTT. Its protein is CASSDFGGTSTDTQYF.

V usage is TRBV20-1 and J usage is TRBJ2-1, with 8 bases that match TRBD1. Unmatched junction bases numbered 15, after V lost 0 bases and J lost 11 bases. The germline gives CDR1 DFQATT, CDR2 SNEGSKA (reference sequence). The CDR3 is made up of 16 amino acids. The DNA for the CDR3 is TGCAGTGCTAGAGACCCGGGACAGGAAAACAATGAGCAGCAGTTCTTC. Translating gives CSARDPGQENNEQQFF.

In this sample, this clonotype turned up a few times. The gene calls are TRBV6-5 and TRBJ2-7; 14 nucleotides agree with TRBD2. The end of the DNA is better explained by TRBJ2-5, so the J call may be wrong. CDR1 and CDR2 (germline): MNHEY, SVGAGI. This CDR3 comprises 16 residues. The CDR3 here is CASSYGLAGGGETQYF. CDR3 in DNA: TGTGCCAGCAGTTACGGACTAGCGGGAGGAGGGGAGACCCAGTACTTC.

The J gene is TRBJ2-1, the V gene TRBV27; D is perhaps TRBD2 (6 bases). The CDR3 is 16 residues long. The ends were cut back, 3 bases at V and 6 bases at J, with 18 bases in the middle. The germline CDR1 and CDR2 sequences are MNHEY and SMNVEV (reference sequence). CDR3 in amino acids: CASSFVGGTAGNEQFF. CDR3 bases: TGTGCCAGCAGTTTTGTCGGCGGGACCGCCGGCAATGAGCAGTTCTTC.